This T cell receptor (beta chain) derives from a study of shared clonotypes between healthy human individuals (dated by TCRdb to 2020 to 2022). Looking at the study overall: A couple of women and three men aged 18 to 49 years were included in the cohort. For each donor, CD4 naive and CD4 memory were each given three plates, CD8 naive was given two plates, and CD8 memory was given one plate. Libraries were prepared and TCR repertoires were sequenced by different laboratories using diverse techniques, in order to increase sequencing depth and limit assay-specific biases. Per donor, leukapheresis produced somewhere between about 0.8 and 9.5 billion PBMCs. Blood TCR repertoires of five healthy adults were deeply sequenced to estimate repertoire size and the extent of clonotype sharing between individuals.

Points on this clone: Its specific antigen is unknown. Base-call qualities are not available, and no considerably larger clone is one nucleotide away.

At the junction V is shortened by 7 bases and J by 5 bases, with 14 bases in between. Measured from the cysteine to the phenylalanine, the CDR3 is 14 residues long. Only CDR3 DNA is held: 42 bases, read in frame from base 1. The germline V gene (reference sequence) sets CDR1 to LNHDA and CDR2 to SQIVND. Paper-wide results and their limitations: The genetic and exposure-history diversity represented was limited by the small number of donors. Incomplete sequencing was indicated by rarefaction of sorted-subset datasets, despite the large sequencing depth. Larger estimated clonotype richness was generally found for naive subsets than for memory subsets. Pairwise subsampling led to the expectation that sequencing depth would affect the degree of clonotype sharing among donors. Sampling was restricted to blood, and TCR repertoires in tissue are likely to differ from TCR repertoires in blood. Approximately 5% of naive CD4, 3% to 4% of naive CD8, about 2.5% of memory CD4, and 0.4% of memory CD8 clonotypes were shared across several donors. Compared with non-shared clonotypes, clonotypes shared by all four sorted-subset donors had higher generation probabilities.

TCR CDR3 regions were amplified from genomic DNA by multiplex PCR using the deep immunoSEQ assay. Extracted genomic DNA from each cell subset was distributed evenly across all wells of several immunoSEQ 96-well plates, and each plate was treated as a replicate. Each replicate PCR for sorted subsets received around 0.2 ug genomic DNA, equal to roughly 30,000 T cell genomes. Purified libraries were measured with a Qubit 3.0 fluorometer, size-checked on a Bioanalyzer 2100, and measured again with the KAPA Library Quantification kit. A separate single-read 150-cycle Illumina NextSeq 550 flow cell was used to sequence each immunoSEQ 96-well plate. As for how the authors treated the data: Because only junctional sequences without quality scores were contained in the immunoSEQ output, filtering matching that applied to full-length reads could not be performed. Sequences were annotated with PyIR, a Python wrapper for IgBLAST v1.9, and V/J genes and CDR3 were assigned using IMGT germline references. Reads with weak V/J assignments (E-value above 1e-6), missing CDR3, stop codons, out-of-frame junctions, or ambiguous translated residues were removed. V3J clonotypes were defined as sequences sharing an identical inferred V gene, J gene, and CDR3 amino acid sequence. Percentage overlap between repertoires was calculated by dividing the number of shared unique clonotypes by the size of the smaller repertoire. Richness of each repertoire was evaluated using RTK rarefaction, the Chao1 estimator, and Recon v2.1 estimates of unobserved clonotypes. Generation probabilities were computed with OLGA for all TCRbeta clonotypes obtained by the gDNA method from four donors. TCRdb provides this immuneACCESS table in a form limited to in-frame rearrangements. Some clones are lacking; in checked studies, under half of them reflect an unresolved V gene, and why the rest are absent is not known. V, J and clone size are taken as reported in that table, and D and trimming were inferred from the DNA itself. Within this sample are 90,000 to 130,000 clones, with over 65% of them counted one time only. The ten largest clonotypes hold approximately 25% of the sample.

Donors were healthy HIV-negative adults with no recently reported acute infections or vaccinations. All donors were Caucasian adults living in Nashville, Tennessee, USA. CD8 memory samples consisted of magnetically selected CD45RO+ cells combined with CCR7-negative CD45RA+ effector memory (TemRA) cells. Blood was obtained by leukapheresis, after which PBMCs were separated by Ficoll-Histopaque density gradient centrifugation and cryopreserved in liquid nitrogen vapor phase. Analytical flow cytometry was used to check the purity and quantity of every magnetically sorted T cell population. Genomic DNA was isolated from every sorted fraction and measured by UV absorbance on a Nanodrop 2000c.

This receptor was taken from a woman aged 25 to 39 in good health. The V and J segments used are TRBV19 and TRBJ2-2, with TRBD1 tentatively as D gene (6 bases match). The sequenced sample consisted of memory CD8+ T cells sorted from blood. What this sample's cell subset or site label stands for: CD45RO+ cells pooled with CCR7-negative TemRA cells. The sequenced DNA is TGTGCCAGTACGATGACAGGTCCAACCGGGGAGCTGTTTTTT. It specifies CASTMTGPTGELFF.